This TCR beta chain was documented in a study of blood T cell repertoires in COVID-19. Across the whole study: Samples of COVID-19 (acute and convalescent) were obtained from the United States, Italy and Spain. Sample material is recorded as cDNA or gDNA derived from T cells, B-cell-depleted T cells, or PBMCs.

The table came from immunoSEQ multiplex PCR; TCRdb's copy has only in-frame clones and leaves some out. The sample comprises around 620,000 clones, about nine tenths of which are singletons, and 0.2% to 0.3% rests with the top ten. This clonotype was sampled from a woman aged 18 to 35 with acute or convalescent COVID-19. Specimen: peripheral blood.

The CDR3 loop is CASSQGTANTGELFF. CDR3 DNA sequence: TGTGCCAGCAGCCAAGGGACAGCGAACACCGGGGAGCTGTTTTTT. The chain combines TRBV3-1 (or the pseudogene TRBV3-2) with TRBJ2-2, with a tentative D call TRBD1 (6 bases). The CDR3 consists of 15 residues. In germline, CDR1 is LGHDT, CDR2 YNNKEL (reference sequence). The V gene lost 1 base and the J gene lost 0 bases, with 6 bases spanning the gap.